One and the same sample provided the 9 T cell receptor beta chains below, sequenced in a study of T cells in Graves' hyperthyroidism and ophthalmopathy. Researchers took RNA transcripts and amplified the TCR beta CDR3 regions from them. In the first-round RT-PCR of the TCR CDR3, the HTBI primer set was used. TCRdb re-called the multiplex PCR reads through MiXCR, storing one row per CDR3 protein. The sample carries 640,000 or so distinct CDR3 sequences, roughly 15% recorded once. Input material: blood. Receptors originate from a woman in her 40s with Graves' ophthalmopathy.

This clonotype was picked up a small number of times. The chain recombines TRBV18 with TRBJ1-1; 8 positions agree with TRBD1. The length of the CDR3 is 17 residues. V lost 2 bases and J lost 1; bases outside the gene matches: 9. The germline CDR1 and CDR2 sequences are KGHSH and LQKENI. CDR3 sequence (DNA): TGTGCCAGCTCACCAAGCGACAGGGGAGCGGGGAACACTGAAGCTTTCTTT. Protein: CASSPSDRGAGNTEAFF.

This clonotype was seen repeatedly, ten times or more. Here the CDR3 reads CASSLSEGQEETQYF. CDR3 nucleotides: TGTGCCAGCAGTTTATCTGAGGGACAGGAGGAGACCCAGTACTTC. The gene calls are TRBV28 and TRBJ2-5, with 8 nucleotides matching TRBD1. This CDR3 spans 15 amino acids. Germline trimming cut 1 base from V and 5 bases from J; bases unmatched to any gene: 6. Germline V gene sequence: CDR1 MDHEN, CDR2 SYDVKM.

This clonotype was recorded at least ten times. The V gene is TRBV6-5, the J gene TRBJ1-2; 7 bases align to TRBD1. V shed 4 bases, J shed 4 bases, and the junction held 6 bases outside the gene matches. The germline gives CDR1 MNHEY, CDR2 SVGAGI. This CDR3 has 14 residues. CDR3 DNA sequence: TGTGCCAGCAGTTCGGGGGACAGTGCCTATGGCTACACCTTC. It specifies CASSSGDSAYGYTF.

There are many counts of this clonotype. The gene calls are TRBV9 and TRBJ2-5; tentative D call: TRBD1 (5 bases). Looked up from germline, CDR1 is SGDLS and CDR2 is YYNGEE. V dropped 0 bases and J dropped 4 bases, with 10 bases sitting between them. This CDR3 is built from 14 residues. The chain's CDR3 is CASSVDVGAETQYF. CDR3 DNA: TGTGCCAGCAGCGTAGATGTTGGGGCAGAGACCCAGTACTTC.

This clonotype was observed a handful of times. The genes are TRBV11-2 and TRBJ2-7; TRBD2 matches at 7 bases. This CDR3 has 17 residues. Germline V CDR1 and CDR2: SGHAT, FQNNGV. J was trimmed by 2 bases and V by 6 bases; bases with no gene match: 16. CDR3 sequence: CASSSGGRLAATYEQYF. The DNA for the CDR3 is TGTGCCAGCAGTTCCGGTGGTCGGCTAGCGGCGACCTACGAGCAGTACTTC.

This clonotype has ten or more counts. V gene TRBV19 combines with J gene TRBJ1-1, with D perhaps matching TRBD1 (5 bases). Germline V CDR1 and CDR2: LNHDA, SQIVND (reference sequence). The germline V and J ends were trimmed by 4 bases and 7 bases, with 10 bases remaining between them. This CDR3 is built from 12 residues. This CDR3 is CASSTRAGEAFF. CDR3 DNA sequence: TGTGCCAGTAGTACCAGGGCCGGTGAAGCTTTCTTT. Full variable domain (outside the CDR3, taken from reference TRBV19 and TRBJ1-1): DGGITQSPKYLFRKEGQNVTLSCEQNLNHDAMYWYRQDPGQGLRLIYYSQIVNDFQKGDIAEGYSVSREKKESFPLTVTSAQKNPTAFYLCASSTRAGEAFFGQGTRLTVV.

The sample holds many counts of this clonotype. The chain is built from TRBV11-2 and TRBJ2-7; no firm D call. Trimming removed 5 bases at V and 0 bases at J, with 11 bases between. Germline CDR1 and CDR2: SGHAT and FQNNGV. This CDR3 is built from 14 residues. The CDR3 DNA follows: TGTGCCAGCAGCCCCAGGTGGGGCTCCTACGAGCAGTACTTC. Its translation: CASSPRWGSYEQYF.

CDR3 coding DNA: TGTGCCAGCAGTTTATCGCGATCTAACTATGGCTACACCTTC. Encoded protein: CASSLSRSNYGYTF. The J gene is TRBJ1-2, the V gene TRBV27; D is undetermined. CDR1 and CDR2 (germline): MNHEY, SMNVEV (reference sequence). CDR3 size: 14 residues. The V and J ends lost 0 bases and 0 bases respectively, with 5 bases between them.

This clonotype occurred a few times. The J gene is TRBJ2-2, the V gene TRBV7-8, with TRBD2 matching over 10 bases. The germline CDR1 and CDR2 sequences are SGHVS and FQNEAQ. V shed 8 bases, J shed 3 bases, and the junction held 15 bases outside the gene matches. This CDR3 contains 18 residues. The CDR3 DNA reads as TGTGCCAGCTATCTCTCGATCATAGCGGGAGGAGACACCGGGGAGCTGTTTTTT. This gives the protein CASYLSIIAGGDTGELFF. The entire variable domain, with the rest obtained from reference TRBV7-8 and TRBJ2-2, is as follows: GAGVSQSPRYKVAKRGQDVALRCDPISGHVSLFWYQQALGQGPEFLTYFQNEAQLDKSGLPSDRFFAERPEGSVSTLKIQRTQQEDSAVYLCASYLSIIAGGDTGELFFGEGSRLTVL.